The clone carrying this T cell receptor beta chain was counted many times. The sample originates from a study of molecular identifiers for immune sequencing clone quantification. Germline loops: CDR1 SGHKS, CDR2 YYEKEE (reference sequence). Trimming took 4 bases from V and 3 from J; bases not matched to a gene: 10. There are 17 residues in the CDR3. MiXCR was run by TCRdb on the PCR reads, yielding one entry per CDR3 protein. The data hold a few hundred thousand distinct CDR3 sequences, with roughly a quarter observed a single time. The clonotype originates from a human donor in good health. Some libraries in this study had Jurkat cell RNA spiked in. The rearrangement uses TRBV5-5 and TRBJ2-3; the match to TRBD2 covers 11 bases. The sequenced sample consisted of naive CD8+ T cells from blood, with Jurkat cell RNA spiked in. Described subset: FACS-sorted CD8+CD4-CCR7+CD45RA+ naive T cells. CDR3 in amino acids: CASSVEAGLAVTDTQYF. Written as DNA, the CDR3 is TGTGCCAGCAGCGTCGAAGCGGGACTAGCGGTAACAGATACGCAGTATTTT.